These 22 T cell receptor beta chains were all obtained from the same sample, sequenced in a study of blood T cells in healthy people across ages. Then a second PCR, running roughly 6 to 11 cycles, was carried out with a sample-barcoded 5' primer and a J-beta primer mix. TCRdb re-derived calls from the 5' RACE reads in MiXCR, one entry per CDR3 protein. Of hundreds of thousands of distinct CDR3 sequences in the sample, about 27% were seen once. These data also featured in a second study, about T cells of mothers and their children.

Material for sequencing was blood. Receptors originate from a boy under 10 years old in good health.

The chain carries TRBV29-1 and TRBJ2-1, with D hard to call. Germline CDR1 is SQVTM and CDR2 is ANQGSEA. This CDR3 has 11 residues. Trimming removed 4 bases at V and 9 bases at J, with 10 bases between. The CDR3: CSVGAGPEQFF. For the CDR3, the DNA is TGCAGCGTTGGGGCAGGACCTGAGCAGTTCTTC.

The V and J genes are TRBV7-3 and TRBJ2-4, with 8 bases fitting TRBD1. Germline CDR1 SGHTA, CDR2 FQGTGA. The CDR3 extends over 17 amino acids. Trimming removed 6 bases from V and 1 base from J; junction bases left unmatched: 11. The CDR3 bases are TGTGCCAGCAGAAACATATGGACAGGGACGGCCAAAAACATTCAGTACTTC. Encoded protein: CASRNIWTGTAKNIQYF.

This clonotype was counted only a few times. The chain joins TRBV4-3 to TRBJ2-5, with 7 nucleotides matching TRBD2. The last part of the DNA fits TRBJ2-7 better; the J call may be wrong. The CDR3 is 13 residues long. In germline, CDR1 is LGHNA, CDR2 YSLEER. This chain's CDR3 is CATQRDSSYEQYF. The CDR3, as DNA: TGCGCCACCCAGCGGGATTCCTCCTACGAGCAGTACTTC.

This chain's CDR3 is CATSDLRWVLNQPQHF. CDR3 DNA sequence: TGTGCCACCAGTGATTTGCGATGGGTTCTGAATCAGCCCCAGCATTTT. V is TRBV24-1 and J is TRBJ1-5; D remains unclear. The CDR3 extends over 16 amino acids. Germline V gene lookup returns CDR1 KGHDR and CDR2 SFDVKD. V lost 0 bases and J 4 bases, leaving 12 bases between the germline ends.

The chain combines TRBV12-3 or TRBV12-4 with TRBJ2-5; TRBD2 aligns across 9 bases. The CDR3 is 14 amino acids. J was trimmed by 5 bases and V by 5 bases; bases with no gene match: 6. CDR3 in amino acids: CASSAAGGRETQYF. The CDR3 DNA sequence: TGTGCCAGCAGTGCAGCGGGGGGCAGGGAGACCCAGTACTTC.

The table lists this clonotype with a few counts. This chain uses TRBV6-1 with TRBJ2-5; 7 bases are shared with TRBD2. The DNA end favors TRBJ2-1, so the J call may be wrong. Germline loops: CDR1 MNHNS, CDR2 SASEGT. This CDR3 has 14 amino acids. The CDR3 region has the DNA TGTGCCAGCACTCTTCCGCGGGGGAGAAATGAGCAGTTCTTC. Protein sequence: CASTLPRGRNEQFF.

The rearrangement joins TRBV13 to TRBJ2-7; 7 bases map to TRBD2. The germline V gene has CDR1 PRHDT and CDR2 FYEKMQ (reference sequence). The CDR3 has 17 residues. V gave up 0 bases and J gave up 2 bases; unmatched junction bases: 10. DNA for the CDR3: TGTGCCAGCAGCTTAGGGCCGGGGCTAGCGGCACCCTACGAGCAGTACTTC. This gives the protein CASSLGPGLAAPYEQYF.

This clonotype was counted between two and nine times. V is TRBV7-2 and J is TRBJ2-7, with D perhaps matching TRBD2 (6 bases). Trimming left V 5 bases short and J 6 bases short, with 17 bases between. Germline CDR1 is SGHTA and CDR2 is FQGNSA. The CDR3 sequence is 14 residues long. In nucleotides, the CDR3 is TGTGCCAGCAGCCGAGCGGGCAGGGTCCTCGAGCAGTACTTC. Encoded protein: CASSRAGRVLEQYF.

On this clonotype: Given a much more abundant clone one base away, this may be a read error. The CDR3 bases are TGTGCCAGCGGCGGGGGTAGCTCCTACGAGCAGTACTTC. Protein sequence: CASGGGSSYEQYF. The rearrangement joins TRBV27 to TRBJ2-7; TRBD2 agrees at 7 bases. Trimming at V came to 8 bases and at J to 0 bases, leaving 4 bases not matched to a gene. The CDR3 runs to 13 residues. Germline CDR1 MNHEY, CDR2 SMNVEV (reference sequence).

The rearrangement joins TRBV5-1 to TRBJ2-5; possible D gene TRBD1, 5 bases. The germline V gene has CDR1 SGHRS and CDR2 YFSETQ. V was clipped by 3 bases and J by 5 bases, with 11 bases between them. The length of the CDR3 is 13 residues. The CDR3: CASSSYRPETQYF. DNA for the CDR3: TGCGCCAGCAGCTCTTACAGGCCGGAGACCCAGTACTTC.

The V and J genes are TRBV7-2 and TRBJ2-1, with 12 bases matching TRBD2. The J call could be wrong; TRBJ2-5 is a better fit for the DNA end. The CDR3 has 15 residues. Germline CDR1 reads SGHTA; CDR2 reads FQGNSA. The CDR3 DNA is TGTGCCAGCAGTCGACTAGCGGGAGTTGTGGAGACCCAGTACTTC. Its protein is CASSRLAGVVETQYF.

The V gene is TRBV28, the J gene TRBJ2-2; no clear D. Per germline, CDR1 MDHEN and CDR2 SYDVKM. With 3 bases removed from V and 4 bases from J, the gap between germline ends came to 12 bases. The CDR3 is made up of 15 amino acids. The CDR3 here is CASSLETPGTGELFF. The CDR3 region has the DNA TGTGCCAGCAGTTTGGAGACCCCAGGCACCGGGGAGCTGTTTTTT.

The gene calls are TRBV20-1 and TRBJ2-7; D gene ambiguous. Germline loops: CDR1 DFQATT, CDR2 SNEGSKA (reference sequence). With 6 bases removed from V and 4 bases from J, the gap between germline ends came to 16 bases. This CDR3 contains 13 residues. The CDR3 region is CSAGVPTKYEQYF. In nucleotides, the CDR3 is TGCAGTGCCGGAGTTCCGACAAAATACGAGCAGTACTTC.

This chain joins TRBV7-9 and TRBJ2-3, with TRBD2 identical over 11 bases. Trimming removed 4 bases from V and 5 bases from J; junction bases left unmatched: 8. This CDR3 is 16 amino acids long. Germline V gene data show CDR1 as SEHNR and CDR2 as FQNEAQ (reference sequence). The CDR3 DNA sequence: TGTGCCAGCAGCTGGAAACTAGCGGGGGCTGGAGATACGCAGTATTTT. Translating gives CASSWKLAGAGDTQYF.

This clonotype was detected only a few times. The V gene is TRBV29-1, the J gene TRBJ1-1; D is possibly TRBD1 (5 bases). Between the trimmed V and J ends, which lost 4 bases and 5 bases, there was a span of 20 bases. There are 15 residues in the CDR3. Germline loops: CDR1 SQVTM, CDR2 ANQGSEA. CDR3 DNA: TGCAGCGTTGGTCTCGTTCAGGGTAGTTCTACTGAAGCTTTCTTT. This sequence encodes CSVGLVQGSSTEAFF. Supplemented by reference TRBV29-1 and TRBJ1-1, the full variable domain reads SAVISQKPSRDICQRGTSLTIQCQVDSQVTMMFWYRQQPGQSLTLIATANQGSEATYESGFVIDKFPISRPNLTFSTLTVSNMSPEDSSIYLCSVGLVQGSSTEAFFGQGTRLTVV.

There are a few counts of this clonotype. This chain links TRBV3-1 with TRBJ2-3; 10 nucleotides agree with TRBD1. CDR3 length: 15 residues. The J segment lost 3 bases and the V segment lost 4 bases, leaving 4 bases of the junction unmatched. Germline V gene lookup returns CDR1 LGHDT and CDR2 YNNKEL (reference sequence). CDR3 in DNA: TGTGCCAGCAGCCGGAGGACAGGGGGAACAGATACGCAGTATTTT. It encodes CASSRRTGGTDTQYF.

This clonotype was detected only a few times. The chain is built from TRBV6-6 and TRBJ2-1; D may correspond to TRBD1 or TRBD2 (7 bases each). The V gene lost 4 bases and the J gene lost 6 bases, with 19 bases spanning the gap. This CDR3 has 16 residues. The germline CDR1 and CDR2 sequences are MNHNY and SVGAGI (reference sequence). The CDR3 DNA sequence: TGTGCCAGCAGTTCGTCCAGGGGGGGAAGCGGCAATGAGCAGTTCTTC. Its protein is CASSSSRGGSGNEQFF.

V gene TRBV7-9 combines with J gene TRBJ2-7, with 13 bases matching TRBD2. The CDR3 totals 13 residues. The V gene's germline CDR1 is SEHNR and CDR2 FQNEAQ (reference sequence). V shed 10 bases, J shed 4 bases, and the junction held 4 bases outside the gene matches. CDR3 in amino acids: CATGLAGVYEQYF. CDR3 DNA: TGTGCCACCGGACTAGCGGGAGTTTACGAGCAGTACTTC.

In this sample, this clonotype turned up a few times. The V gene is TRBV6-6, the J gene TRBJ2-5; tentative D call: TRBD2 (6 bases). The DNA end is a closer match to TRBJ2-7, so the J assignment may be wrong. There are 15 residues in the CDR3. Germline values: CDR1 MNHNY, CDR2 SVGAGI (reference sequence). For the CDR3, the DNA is TGTGCCAGCACCCTTGGGGCGGGAAAAGGTTACGAGCAGTACTTC. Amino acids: CASTLGAGKGYEQYF.

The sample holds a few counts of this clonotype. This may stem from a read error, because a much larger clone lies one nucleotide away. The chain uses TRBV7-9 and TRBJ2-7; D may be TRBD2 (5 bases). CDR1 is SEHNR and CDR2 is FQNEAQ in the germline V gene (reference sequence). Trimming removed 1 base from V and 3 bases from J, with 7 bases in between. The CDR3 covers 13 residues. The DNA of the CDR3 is TGTGCCAGCAGCTTAGGAGAGGGCTACGAGCAGTACTTC. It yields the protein CASSLGEGYEQYF.

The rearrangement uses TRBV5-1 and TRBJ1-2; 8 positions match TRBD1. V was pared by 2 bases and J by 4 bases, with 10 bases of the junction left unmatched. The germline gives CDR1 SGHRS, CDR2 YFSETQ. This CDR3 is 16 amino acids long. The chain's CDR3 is CASSLIPGGSPYGYTF. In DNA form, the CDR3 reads TGCGCCAGCAGCTTAATCCCAGGGGGCTCCCCCTATGGCTACACCTTC.

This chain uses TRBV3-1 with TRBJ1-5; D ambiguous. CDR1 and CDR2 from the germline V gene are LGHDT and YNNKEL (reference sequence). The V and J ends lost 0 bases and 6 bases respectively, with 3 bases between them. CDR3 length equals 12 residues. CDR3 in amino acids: CASSQDRQPQHF. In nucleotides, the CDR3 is TGTGCCAGCAGCCAAGATCGTCAGCCCCAGCATTTT.